One sample yielded the 4 T cell receptor beta chains listed below, sequenced in a study of control samples from healthy donors and cancer patients. Clones were read by immunoSEQ multiplex PCR, and TCRdb kept only the in-frame ones, dropping some. This sample has around 100,000 clones; around 88% occur once, and the top ten carry under 10%. The specimen was blood. The receptors were sampled from a man aged 25 to 40 in good health.

V is TRBV5-4 and J is TRBJ2-2; D is unclear. The CDR3 is 14 amino acids. CDR1 is SGHNT and CDR2 is YYREEE in the germline V gene (reference sequence). V lost 7 bases, J lost 0 bases, and 10 bases lay in between. The CDR3 nucleotides are TGTGCCAGCTTTAACTCAACGAACACCGGGGAGCTGTTTTTT. It translates to CASFNSTNTGELFF. Full variable domain (remainder filled in from reference TRBV5-4 and TRBJ2-2): ETGVTQSPTHLIKTRGQQVTLRCSSQSGHNTVSWYQQALGQGPQFIFQYYREEENGRGNFPPRFSGLQFPNYSSELNVNALELDDSALYLCASFNSTNTGELFFGEGSRLTVL.

J is TRBJ2-2 and V is TRBV19, with TRBD1 matching over 9 bases. J was trimmed by 2 bases and V by 9 bases; bases with no gene match: 4. This CDR3 has 14 residues. CDR1 LNHDA and CDR2 SQIVND come from the germline V gene (reference sequence). For the CDR3, the DNA is TGTGCCAGCGGGACAGGGTATAACACCGGGGAGCTGTTTTTT. The encoded protein is CASGTGYNTGELFF.

The chain links TRBV6-1 to TRBJ2-7; no clear D. The CDR3 covers 11 residues. Germline CDR1 is MNHNS and CDR2 is SASEGT. The germline V and J ends were trimmed by 3 bases and 6 bases, with 6 bases remaining between them. CDR3: CASSESLEQYV. CDR3 coding DNA: TGTGCCAGCAGTGAGTCTCTCGAGCAGTACGTC.

The chain couples TRBV11-2 to TRBJ2-7, with D perhaps given as TRBD1 or TRBD2 (7 bases each). With 4 bases removed from V and 3 bases from J, the gap between germline ends came to 19 bases. CDR1 and CDR2 (germline): SGHAT, FQNNGV. This CDR3 is 16 amino acids long. CDR3 nucleotide sequence: TGTGCCAGCAGCTCACTACAGGGGAGGGAATTCTACGAGCAGTACTTC. Residues: CASSSLQGREFYEQYF.